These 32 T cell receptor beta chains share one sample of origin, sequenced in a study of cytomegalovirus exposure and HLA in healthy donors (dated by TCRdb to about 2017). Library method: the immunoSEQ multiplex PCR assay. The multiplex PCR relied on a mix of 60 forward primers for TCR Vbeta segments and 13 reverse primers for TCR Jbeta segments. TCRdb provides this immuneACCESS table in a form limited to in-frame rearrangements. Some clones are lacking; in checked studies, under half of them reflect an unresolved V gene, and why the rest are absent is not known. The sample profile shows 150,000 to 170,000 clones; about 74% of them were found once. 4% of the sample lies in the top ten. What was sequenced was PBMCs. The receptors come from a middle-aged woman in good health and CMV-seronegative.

CDR3 nucleotides: TGTGCCAGCAGTCTCCCCGGGTCCGTTTACGAGCAGTACTTC. Translating it yields CASSLPGSVYEQYF. The chain has TRBV27 and TRBJ2-7; D is ambiguous. The germline V and J ends were trimmed by 5 bases and 4 bases, with 15 bases remaining between them. This CDR3 is built from 14 residues. Per the germline V gene, CDR1 is MNHEY and CDR2 is SMNVEV (reference sequence).

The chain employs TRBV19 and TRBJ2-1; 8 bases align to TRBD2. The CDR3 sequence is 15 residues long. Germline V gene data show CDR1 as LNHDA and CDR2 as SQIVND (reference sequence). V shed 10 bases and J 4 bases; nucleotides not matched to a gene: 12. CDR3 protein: CATQPVTSAYNEQFF. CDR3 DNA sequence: TGTGCCACCCAACCCGTGACTAGCGCATACAATGAGCAGTTCTTC.

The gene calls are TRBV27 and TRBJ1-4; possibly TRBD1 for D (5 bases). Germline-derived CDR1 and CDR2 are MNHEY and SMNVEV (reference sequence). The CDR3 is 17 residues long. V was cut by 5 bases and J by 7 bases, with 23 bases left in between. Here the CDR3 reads CASSPTLRQGRGEKLFF. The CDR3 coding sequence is TGTGCCAGCAGTCCCACCCTTAGGCAGGGTAGGGGTGAAAAACTGTTTTTT.

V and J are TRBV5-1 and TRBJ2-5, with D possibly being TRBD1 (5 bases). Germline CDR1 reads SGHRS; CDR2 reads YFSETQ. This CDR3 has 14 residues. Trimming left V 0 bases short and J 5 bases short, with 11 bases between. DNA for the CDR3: TGCGCCAGCAGCTTGGCCGAAGGGGTTGAGACCCAGTACTTC. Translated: CASSLAEGVETQYF.

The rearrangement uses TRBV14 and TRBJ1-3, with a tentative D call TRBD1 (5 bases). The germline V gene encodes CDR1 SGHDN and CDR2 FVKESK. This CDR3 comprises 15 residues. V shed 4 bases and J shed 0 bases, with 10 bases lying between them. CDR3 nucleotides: TGTGCCAGCAGCCTAGCGGGGCACTCTGGAAACACCATATATTTT. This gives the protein CASSLAGHSGNTIYF. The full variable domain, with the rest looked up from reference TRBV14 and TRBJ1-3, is EAGVTQFPSHSVIEKGQTVTLRCDPISGHDNLYWYRRVMGKEIKFLLHFVKESKQDESGMPNNRFLAERTGGTYSTLKVQPAELEDSGVYFCASSLAGHSGNTIYFGEGSWLTVV.

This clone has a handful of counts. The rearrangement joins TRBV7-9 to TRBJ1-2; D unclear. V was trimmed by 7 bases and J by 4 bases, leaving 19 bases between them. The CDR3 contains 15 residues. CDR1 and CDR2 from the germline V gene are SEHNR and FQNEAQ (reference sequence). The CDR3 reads CASTPSSVSFYGYTF. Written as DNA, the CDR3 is TGTGCCAGCACCCCTTCGAGCGTTTCGTTCTATGGCTACACCTTC.

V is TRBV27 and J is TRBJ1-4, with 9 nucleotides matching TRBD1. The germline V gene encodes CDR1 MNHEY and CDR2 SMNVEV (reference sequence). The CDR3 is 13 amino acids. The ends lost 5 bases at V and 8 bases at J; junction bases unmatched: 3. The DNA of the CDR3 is TGTGCCAGCAGTGTTACAGGGGGCGAAAAACTGTTTTTT. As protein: CASSVTGGEKLFF.

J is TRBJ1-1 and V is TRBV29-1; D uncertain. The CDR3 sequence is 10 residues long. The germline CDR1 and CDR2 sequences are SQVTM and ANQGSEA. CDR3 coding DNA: TGCAGTAGCTTCTACACTGAAGCTTTCTTT. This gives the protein CSSFYTEAFF.

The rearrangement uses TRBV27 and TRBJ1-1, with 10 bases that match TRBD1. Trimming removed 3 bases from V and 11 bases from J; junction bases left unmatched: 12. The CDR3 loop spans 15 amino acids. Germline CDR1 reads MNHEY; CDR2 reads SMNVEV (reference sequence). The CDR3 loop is CASSFRRVGTGEAFF. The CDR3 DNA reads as TGTGCCAGCAGTTTCCGCCGGGTAGGGACAGGGGAGGCTTTCTTT.

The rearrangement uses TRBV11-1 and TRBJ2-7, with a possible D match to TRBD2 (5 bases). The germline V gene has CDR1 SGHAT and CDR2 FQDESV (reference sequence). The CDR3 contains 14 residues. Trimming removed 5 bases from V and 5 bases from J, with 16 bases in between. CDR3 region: CASSVGVSGHEQYF. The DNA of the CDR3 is TGTGCCAGCAGCGTCGGGGTATCGGGCCACGAGCAGTACTTC.

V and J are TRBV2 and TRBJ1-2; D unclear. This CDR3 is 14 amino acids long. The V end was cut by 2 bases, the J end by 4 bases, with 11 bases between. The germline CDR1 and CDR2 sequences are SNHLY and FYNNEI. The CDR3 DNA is TGTGCCAGCAGTGAACACAGCGGAAGCTATGGCTACACCTTC. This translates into CASSEHSGSYGYTF. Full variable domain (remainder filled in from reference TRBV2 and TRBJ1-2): EPEVTQTPSHQVTQMGQEVILRCVPISNHLYFYWYRQILGQKVEFLVSFYNNEISEKSEIFDDQFSVERPDGSNFTLKIRSTKLEDSAMYFCASSEHSGSYGYTFGSGTRLTVV.

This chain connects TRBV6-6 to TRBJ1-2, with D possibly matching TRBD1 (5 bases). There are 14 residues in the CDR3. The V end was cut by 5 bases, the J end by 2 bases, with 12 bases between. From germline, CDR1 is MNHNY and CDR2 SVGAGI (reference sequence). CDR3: CASSPDSSNYGYTF. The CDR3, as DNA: TGTGCCAGCAGTCCCGACAGCTCCAACTATGGCTACACCTTC.

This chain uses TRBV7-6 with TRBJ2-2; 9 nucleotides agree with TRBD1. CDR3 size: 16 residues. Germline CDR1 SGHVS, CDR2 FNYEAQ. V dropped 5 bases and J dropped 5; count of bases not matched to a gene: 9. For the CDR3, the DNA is TGTGCCAGCAGCCCACGCCGGGACAGGGTGACCGGGGAGCTGTTTTTT. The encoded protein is CASSPRRDRVTGELFF.

The CDR3 spells CASSAGTAEGYEQYF. The DNA for the CDR3 is TGTGCCAGCAGTGCCGGGACAGCCGAGGGGTACGAGCAGTACTTC. The chain carries TRBV28 and TRBJ2-7, with TRBD1 matching over 7 bases. The germline V gene has CDR1 MDHEN and CDR2 SYDVKM. V shed 5 bases, J shed 4 bases, and the junction held 11 bases outside the gene matches. CDR3 size: 15 residues.

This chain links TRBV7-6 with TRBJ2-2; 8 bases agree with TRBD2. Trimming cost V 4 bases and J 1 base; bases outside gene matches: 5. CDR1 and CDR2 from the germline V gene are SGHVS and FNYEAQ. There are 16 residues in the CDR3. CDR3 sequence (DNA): TGTGCCAGCAGCTCCTGGGCGGGAGGGAACACCGGGGAGCTGTTTTTT. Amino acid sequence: CASSSWAGGNTGELFF.

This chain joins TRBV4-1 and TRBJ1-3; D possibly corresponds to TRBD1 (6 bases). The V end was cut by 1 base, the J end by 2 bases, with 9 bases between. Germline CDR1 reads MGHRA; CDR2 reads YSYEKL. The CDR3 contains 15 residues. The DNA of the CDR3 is TGCGCCAGCAGCCAAGGACAGGTCGCTGGAAACACCATATATTTT. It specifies CASSQGQVAGNTIYF.

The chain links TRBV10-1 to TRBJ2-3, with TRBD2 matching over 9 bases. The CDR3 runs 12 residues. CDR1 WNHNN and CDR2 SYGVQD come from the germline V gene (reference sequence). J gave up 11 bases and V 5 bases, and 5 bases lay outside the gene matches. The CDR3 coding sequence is TGCGCCAGCAGTCCTAGCGGGACCCTGCAGTATTTT. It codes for CASSPSGTLQYF.

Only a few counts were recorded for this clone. The CDR3 region is CASSLRVVGHKQYF. The CDR3 DNA sequence: TGTGCCAGCAGCTTGAGAGTGGTTGGACACAAGCAGTACTTC. This sequence joins TRBV5-6 and TRBJ2-7; D is perhaps TRBD1 (5 bases). This CDR3 region has 14 residues. Germline assignment: CDR1 SGHDT and CDR2 YYEEEE. V was shortened by 1 base and J by 8 bases, with 16 bases between the two germline ends.

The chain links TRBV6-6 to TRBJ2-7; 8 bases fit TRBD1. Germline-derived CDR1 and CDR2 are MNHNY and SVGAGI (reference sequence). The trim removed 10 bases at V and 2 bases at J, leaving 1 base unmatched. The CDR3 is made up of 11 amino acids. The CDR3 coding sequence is TGTGCCACGACAGGGGCCTACGAGCAGTACTTC. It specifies CATTGAYEQYF.

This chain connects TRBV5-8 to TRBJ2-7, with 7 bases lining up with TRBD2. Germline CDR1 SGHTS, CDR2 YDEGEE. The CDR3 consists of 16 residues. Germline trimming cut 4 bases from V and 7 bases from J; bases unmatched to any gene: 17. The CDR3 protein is CASSPAPGRFGGEQYF. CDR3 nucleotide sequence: TGTGCCAGCAGCCCGGCGCCGGGGAGGTTCGGGGGGGAGCAGTACTTC.

CDR3 residues: CASSLLDRVTYEQYF. Here the CDR3 DNA reads TGTGCCAGCAGTTTACTAGACAGGGTTACCTACGAGCAGTACTTC. This chain joins TRBV27 and TRBJ2-7, with 7 bases lining up with TRBD1. This CDR3 is built from 15 residues. The J segment lost 2 bases and the V segment lost 2 bases, leaving 6 bases of the junction unmatched. Germline V gene data show CDR1 as MNHEY and CDR2 as SMNVEV (reference sequence).

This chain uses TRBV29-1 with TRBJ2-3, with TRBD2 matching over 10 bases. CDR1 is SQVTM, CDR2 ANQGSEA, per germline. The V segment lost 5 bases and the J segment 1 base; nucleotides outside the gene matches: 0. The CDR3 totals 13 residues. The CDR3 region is CSVTSGGTDTQYF. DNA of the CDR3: TGCAGCGTTACTAGCGGGGGCACAGATACGCAGTATTTT.

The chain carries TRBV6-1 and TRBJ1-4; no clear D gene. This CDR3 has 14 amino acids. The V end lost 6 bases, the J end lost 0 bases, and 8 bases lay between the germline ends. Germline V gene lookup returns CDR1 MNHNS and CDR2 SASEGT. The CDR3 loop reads CASSTTPTNEKLFF. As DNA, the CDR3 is TGTGCCAGCAGCACGACACCAACTAATGAAAAACTGTTTTTT.

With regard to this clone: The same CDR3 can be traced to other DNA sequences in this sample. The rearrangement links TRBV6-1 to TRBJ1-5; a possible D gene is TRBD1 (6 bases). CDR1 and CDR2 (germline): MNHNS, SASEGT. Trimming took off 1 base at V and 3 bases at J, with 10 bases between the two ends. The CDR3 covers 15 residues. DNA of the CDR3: TGTGCCAGCAGTGAAGGGCAGGGGTCCAATCAGCCCCAGCATTTT. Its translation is CASSEGQGSNQPQHF.

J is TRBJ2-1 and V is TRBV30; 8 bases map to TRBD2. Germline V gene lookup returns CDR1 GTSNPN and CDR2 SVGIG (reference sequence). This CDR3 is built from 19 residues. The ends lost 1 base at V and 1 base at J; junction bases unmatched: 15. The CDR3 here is CAWSGKGRLREGSYNEQFF. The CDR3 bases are TGTGCCTGGAGTGGAAAGGGGAGGCTTCGGGAGGGATCCTACAATGAGCAGTTCTTC.

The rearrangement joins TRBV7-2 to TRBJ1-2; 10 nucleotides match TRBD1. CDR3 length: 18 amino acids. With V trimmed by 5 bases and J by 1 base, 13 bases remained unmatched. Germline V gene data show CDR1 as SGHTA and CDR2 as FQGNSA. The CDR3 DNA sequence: TGTGCCAGCAGCGTCCGGGGGACAGGGGCCGCCCATAACTATGGCTACACCTTC. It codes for CASSVRGTGAAHNYGYTF.

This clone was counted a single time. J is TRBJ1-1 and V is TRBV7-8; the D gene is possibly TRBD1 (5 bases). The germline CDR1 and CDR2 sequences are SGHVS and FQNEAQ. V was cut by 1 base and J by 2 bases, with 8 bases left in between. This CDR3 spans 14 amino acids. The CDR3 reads CASSLVQGNTEAFF. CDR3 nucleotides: TGTGCCAGCAGCTTAGTCCAGGGTAACACTGAAGCTTTCTTT.

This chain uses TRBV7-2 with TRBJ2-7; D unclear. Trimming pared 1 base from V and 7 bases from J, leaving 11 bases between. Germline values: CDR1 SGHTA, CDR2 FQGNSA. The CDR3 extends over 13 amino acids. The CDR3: CASSLVLESEQYF. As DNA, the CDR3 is TGTGCCAGCAGCTTAGTACTCGAGTCAGAGCAGTACTTC.

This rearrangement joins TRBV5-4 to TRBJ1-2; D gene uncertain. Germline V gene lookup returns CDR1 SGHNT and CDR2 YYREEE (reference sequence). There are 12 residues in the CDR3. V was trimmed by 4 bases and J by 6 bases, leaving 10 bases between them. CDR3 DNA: TGTGCCAGCAGCCCCAGCGGGAATGGCTACACCTTC. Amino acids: CASSPSGNGYTF.

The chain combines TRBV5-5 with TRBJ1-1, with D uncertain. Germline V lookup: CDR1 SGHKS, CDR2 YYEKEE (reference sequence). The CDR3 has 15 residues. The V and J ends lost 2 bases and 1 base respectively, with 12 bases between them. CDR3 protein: CASSFRGIGNTEAFF. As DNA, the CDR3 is TGTGCCAGCAGCTTTCGAGGGATAGGGAACACTGAAGCTTTCTTT.

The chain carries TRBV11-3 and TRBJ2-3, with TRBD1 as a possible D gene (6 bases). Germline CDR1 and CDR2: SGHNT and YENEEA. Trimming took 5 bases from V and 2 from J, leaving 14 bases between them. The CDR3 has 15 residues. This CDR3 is CASSRQTGYTDTQYF. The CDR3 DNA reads TGTGCCAGCAGCCGACAAACAGGGTACACAGATACGCAGTATTTT.

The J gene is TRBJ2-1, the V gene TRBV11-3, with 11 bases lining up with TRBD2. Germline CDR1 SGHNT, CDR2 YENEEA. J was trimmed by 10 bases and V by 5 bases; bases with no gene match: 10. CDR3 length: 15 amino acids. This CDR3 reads CASSPSLAGVEEQFF. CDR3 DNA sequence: TGTGCCAGCAGCCCGTCACTAGCGGGAGTTGAGGAGCAGTTCTTC.